At least ten counts were recorded for the clone carrying this T cell receptor (beta chain). Its antigen is unidentified. Time point indicated: newly diagnosed GD, antithyroid drugs for less than 3 months. From PBMCs, RNA was extracted and then used to make the TCR library. These data belong to a study of regulatory T cells in long-lasting Graves disease. Overall study findings and caveats: New patients shared fewer public clonotypes (approximately 970) than persistent patients did (roughly 2,700).

Libraries of TCR beta came from iRepertoire HTBI primers plus Arm-PCR of CDR3 regions. TCRdb analysed the multiplex PCR reads with MiXCR anew, one entry per CDR3 protein. The data contain around 450,000 distinct CDR3 sequences, about 16% of them singletons. These data were likewise used in another study, on T cells in Graves' hyperthyroidism and ophthalmopathy.

The sample here was peripheral blood mononuclear cells (PBMCs), taken at new diagnosis, from a patient treated with antithyroid drugs. The receptor was isolated from a man aged 35 to 55 with Graves disease.

CDR3 DNA: TGTGCCAGCCTCGGCACAGATACGCAGTATTTT. Protein: CASLGTDTQYF. This chain uses TRBV28 with TRBJ2-3; D unresolved. CDR3 length: 11 amino acids. From germline, CDR1 is MDHEN and CDR2 SYDVKM. V was cut by 8 bases and J by 1 base, with 4 bases left in between.